This passage covers 9 T cell receptor beta chains from one sample sequenced in a study of blood T cells in healthy people across ages. The use of a sample-barcoded 5' primer and a J-beta primer mix characterized a second PCR of roughly 6 to 11 cycles. TCRdb re-called the 5' RACE reads through MiXCR, storing one row per CDR3 protein. The sample lists some 880,000 distinct CDR3 sequences; about 34% were seen once. Sequencing used blood. Source of these receptors: a young man in good health.

This rearrangement joins TRBV20-1 to TRBJ2-1; D tentatively fits TRBD1 or TRBD2 (6 bases each). Trimming removed 3 bases at V and 3 bases at J, with 12 bases between. From germline, CDR1 is DFQATT and CDR2 SNEGSKA (reference sequence). The CDR3 is 14 residues long. The CDR3: CSASRGGLYNEQFF. CDR3 nucleotides: TGCAGTGCTAGTCGTGGGGGGCTCTACAATGAGCAGTTCTTC.

The chain has TRBV6-5 and TRBJ1-2; 9 bases agree with TRBD1. Germline V lookup: CDR1 MNHEY, CDR2 SVGAGI. The CDR3 is made up of 16 amino acids. J was trimmed by 8 bases and V by 2 bases; bases with no gene match: 12. DNA of the CDR3: TGTGCCAGCAGTTACGACACTCCAGGACAGGGGAGCGGCTACACCTTC. Protein: CASSYDTPGQGSGYTF.

This clonotype was counted between two and nine times. J is TRBJ2-5 and V is TRBV6-2 or TRBV6-3, with TRBD1 matching 8 bases. The tail of the sequence fits TRBJ2-7 better, so the J call may be wrong. Germline V gene sequence: CDR1 MNHEY, CDR2 SVGEGT. There are 14 residues in the CDR3. Here the CDR3 DNA reads TGTGCCAGCAGTCCTCATCCCAGGGGGCGCGAGCAGTACTTC. Amino acid sequence: CASSPHPRGREQYF.

In its sample, this clonotype was seen a few times. This rearrangement joins TRBV20-1 to TRBJ2-5; D perhaps matches TRBD1 (5 bases). With 4 bases removed from V and 0 bases from J, the gap between germline ends came to 9 bases. Germline CDR1 is DFQATT and CDR2 is SNEGSKA (reference sequence). CDR3 length: 13 residues. The CDR3 sequence: CSATSGNQETQYF. The DNA of the CDR3 is TGCAGTGCTACCTCAGGGAACCAAGAGACCCAGTACTTC.

On this clonotype itself: It may be a read error: a sequence one base away is much more abundant. The chain employs TRBV4-2 and TRBJ2-7, with D tentatively TRBD2 (5 bases). The CDR3 totals 15 residues. Between the trimmed V and J ends, which lost 4 bases and 6 bases, there was a span of 19 bases. Germline CDR1 reads LGHNA; CDR2 reads YNFKEQ. The CDR3 nucleotides read TGTGCCAGCAGCCGCCCCGGACTTAGAGCCTGCGAGCAGTACTTC. Encoded protein: CASSRPGLRACEQYF.

This chain uses TRBV11-2 with TRBJ2-3, with a possible D match to TRBD2 (5 bases). Germline V lookup: CDR1 SGHAT, CDR2 FQNNGV. The CDR3 contains 17 residues. Trimming pared 5 bases from V and 1 base from J, leaving 19 bases between. The CDR3 region is CASSPAPIGAGTDTQYF. In nucleotides, the CDR3 is TGTGCCAGCAGCCCTGCCCCGATTGGAGCGGGCACAGATACGCAGTATTTT.

The rearrangement links TRBV5-1 to TRBJ1-5, with D unclear. Germline V gives CDR1 SGHRS, CDR2 YFSETQ. The ends were cut back, 4 bases at V and 9 bases at J, with 14 bases in the middle. This CDR3 contains 13 residues. The CDR3 DNA is TGCGCCAGCAGCCGGGTCCCCCGGTCGCCCCAGCATTTT. Translated: CASSRVPRSPQHF.

The chain links TRBV20-1 to TRBJ2-3; 7 nucleotides agree with TRBD1. The germline CDR1 and CDR2 sequences are DFQATT and SNEGSKA (reference sequence). V lost 6 bases, J lost 5 bases, and 11 bases stayed unmatched. This CDR3 is 14 amino acids long. The CDR3 protein is CSARGPMEIDTQYF. In DNA form, the CDR3 reads TGCAGTGCGAGGGGGCCGATGGAGATAGATACGCAGTATTTT.

This chain links TRBV19 with TRBJ1-2; D might be TRBD1 (6 bases). CDR3 length: 15 residues. Germline V gives CDR1 LNHDA, CDR2 SQIVND (reference sequence). The V end lost 10 bases, the J end lost 3 bases, and 21 bases lay between the germline ends. The CDR3 here is CATSRRQADHYGYTF. The CDR3 region has the DNA TGTGCCACCTCGAGGCGACAGGCCGACCACTATGGCTACACCTTC.